Listed below are T cell receptor beta chains from one sample, sequenced in a study of T cell responses to AZD1222 COVID-19 vaccine. Sequencing was performed with immunoSEQ multiplex PCR; in TCRdb, only in-frame clones are kept and a portion is missing. The table lists approximately 160,000 clones, 90% of them singletons. This specimen consisted of peripheral blood, obtained on day 0 of AZD1222 vaccination. Receptor source: an adult in good health. Each CDR3 is given with its conserved first and last residue. D genes are given only for firm matches. Some rows have no size entry. The others give once, few or many, or a class for an expanded clone.

>.|TRBJ1-1|.|TRBV7-8
CASSRRGRGYTEAFF
TGTGCCAGCAGCCGCCGAGGTAGGGGGTACACTGAAGCTTTCTTT
>TRBD1|TRBJ2-1|.|TRBV6-4
CASSDGTGVFF
TGTGCCAGCAGTGACGGGACAGGGGTGTTCTTC
>TRBD2|TRBJ2-5|.|TRBV5-4
CASSLSGTSKETQYF
TGTGCCAGCAGCTTGTCCGGGACTAGCAAAGAGACCCAGTACTTC
>.|TRBJ2-1|.|TRBV6-4
CASSVDGANEQFF
TGTGCCAGCAGTGTTGACGGAGCCAATGAGCAGTTCTTC
>.|TRBJ2-2|.|TRBV19
CASSMPPGELFF
TGTGCCAGTAGTATGCCCCCCGGGGAGCTGTTTTTT
>.|TRBJ2-7|.|TRBV19
CASSTNQGGEQYF
TGTGCCAGTAGTACCAACCAGGGAGGCGAGCAGTACTTC
>.|TRBJ1-2|.|TRBV19
CASSKLDNYGYTF
TGTGCCAGTAGTAAGTTGGACAACTATGGCTACACCTTC
>TRBD1|TRBJ2-1|once|TRBV5-1
CASRSGQGADEQFF
TGCGCCAGCAGGTCCGGACAGGGGGCGGATGAGCAGTTCTTC
>TRBD1|TRBJ1-3|.|TRBV9
CASSVWGTGSGNTIYF
TGTGCCAGCAGCGTATGGGGGACAGGGAGTGGAAACACCATATATTTT
>TRBD2|TRBJ2-1|once|TRBV25-1
CASYRDYPYNEQFF
TGTGCCAGCTACCGGGACTACCCATACAATGAGCAGTTCTTC
>.|TRBJ2-7|.|TRBV3-1/TRBV3-2
CASSPAGRHFYEQYF
TGTGCCAGCAGCCCCGCCGGGAGACACTTCTACGAGCAGTACTTC
>TRBD2|TRBJ2-2|.|TRBV7-9
CASSPRTSGGTGELFF
TGTGCCAGCAGCCCGCGGACTAGCGGGGGGACCGGGGAGCTGTTTTTT